This TCR beta chain was obtained from a study of a mutant IDH1 vaccine in newly diagnosed glioma. Across the study: Former treatment meant radiotherapy, temozolomide, or both; the majority had gotten both. Study outcomes and limitations: It was about 95% of patients that developed vaccine-induced immune responses.

Concerning this clone: Its antigen remains unknown.

Time point defined: baseline, week 1 (first vaccination visit). Regarding treatment: pre-vaccination baseline after standard-of-care therapy. The astrocytomas were IDH1-mutant, ATRX-negative, and WHO grade 3 or 4. Assay: immunoSEQ multiplex PCR; the TCRdb copy retains only in-frame clones and omits some. This sample has about 92,000 clones, with approximately 83% found just once. The source is a woman aged 45 to 65 with glioma. The specimen was PBMCs, collected from a glioma patient treated with radiotherapy, temozolomide or both.

This chain's CDR3 is CASSPDSQPQHF. CDR3 in DNA: TGCGCCAGCAGCCCGGACTCTCAGCCCCAGCATTTT. The chain is built from TRBV5-1 and TRBJ1-5; no clear D gene. This CDR3 is 12 amino acids long. From germline, CDR1 is SGHRS and CDR2 YFSETQ. Trimming removed 4 bases from V and 6 bases from J, with 8 bases in between.